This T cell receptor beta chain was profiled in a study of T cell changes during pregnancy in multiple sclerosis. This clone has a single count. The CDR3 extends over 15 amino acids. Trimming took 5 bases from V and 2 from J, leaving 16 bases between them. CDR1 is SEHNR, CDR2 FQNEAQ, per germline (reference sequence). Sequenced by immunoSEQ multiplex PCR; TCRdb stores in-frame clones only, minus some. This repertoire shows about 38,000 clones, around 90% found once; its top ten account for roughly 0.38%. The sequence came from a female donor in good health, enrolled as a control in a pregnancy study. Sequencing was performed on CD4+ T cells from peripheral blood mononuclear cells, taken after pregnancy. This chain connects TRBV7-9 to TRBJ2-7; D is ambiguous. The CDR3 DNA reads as TGTGCCAGCAGCCCCGCGGAGTACAAGACCTACGAGCAGTACTTC. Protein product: CASSPAEYKTYEQYF.